Listed below are T cell receptor beta chains from one sample, sequenced in a study of blood T cell repertoires in COVID-19. Clones were sequenced by immunoSEQ multiplex PCR, and TCRdb holds only the in-frame ones, with some missing. There are over 150,000 clones in the sample; about 85% occur only once, and around 8.1% lies in the top ten. Sequenced material: peripheral blood. These receptors all come from a woman aged 55-69 years with COVID-19, enrolled during active disease. Each CDR3 is given with its conserved first and last residue. The D gene is left open where the match is weak.

TRBJ2-2 | - | TRBV20-1 | TGCAGTGCTCGGGGCACCGGGGAGCTGTTTTTT | CSARGTGELFF
TRBJ1-2 | TRBD1 | TRBV25-1 | TGTGCCAGCAACTCGGACAGGGAGTATGGCTACACCTTC | CASNSDREYGYTF
TRBJ2-5 | - | TRBV25-1 | TGTGCCAGCAGGGTAGAACACCAAGAGACCCAGTACTTC | CASRVEHQETQYF
TRBJ1-2 | TRBD1 | TRBV7-6 | TGTGCCAGCAGTCTAGAAAGGACAGGGATTGGCTACACCTTC | CASSLERTGIGYTF
TRBJ1-6 | TRBD1 | TRBV5-8 | TGTGCCAGCAGCTTGCGGGACAGGGATAATTCACCCCTCCACTTT | CASSLRDRDNSPLHF
TRBJ2-2 | - | TRBV19 | TGTGCCAGTAAGGGGAAACGGGGGGCCTACACCGGGGAGCTGTTTTTT | CASKGKRGAYTGELFF
TRBJ2-2 | - | TRBV2 | TGTGCCAGCAGATACAGCTTATCTGGGGAGCTGTTTTTT | CASRYSLSGELFF
TRBJ2-5 | TRBD2 | TRBV24-1 | TGTGCCACCAGTGAGGGGACTAGCTACCAGACCCAGTACTTC | CATSEGTSYQTQYF
TRBJ1-1 | TRBD1 | TRBV5-1 | TGCGCCAGCAGCTTGGCCGGGACAGGGGGGAGCACTGAAGCTTTCTTT | CASSLAGTGGSTEAFF
TRBJ2-3 | - | TRBV7-8 | TGTGCCAGCAGCTTAGGTGGCGGGCCCAACTCTTTAAGGAGCACAGATACGCAGTATTTT | CASSLGGGPNSLRSTDTQYF
TRBJ2-2 | - | TRBV29-1 | TGCAGCGCCCTGGGGCCGGGACTGAACACCGGGGAGCTGTTTTTT | CSALGPGLNTGELFF